Listed here are 2 T cell receptor beta chains from one sample, sequenced in a study of T-cell reconstitution after alpha-beta-depleted transplantation in children. A TCRbeta library incorporating unique molecular identifiers was prepared. TCRdb called the PCR reads again in MiXCR, with one record for every CDR3 protein. The sample records fewer than 550,000 distinct CDR3 sequences, 10% to 12% being singletons. This sample comprised PBMCs, mostly from graft donor cells, obtained 180 days after TCRalphabeta/CD19-depleted stem cell transplant. The source of these receptors is a female patient aged 2 to 10 who had a stem cell transplant for aplastic anemia, so the T cells may come from the graft donor.

The CDR3 sequence: CSVTSERYEQYF. The CDR3 DNA sequence: TGCAGCGTTACCAGCGAACGCTACGAGCAGTACTTC. The chain is built from TRBV29-1 and TRBJ2-7; D gene ambiguous. Per germline, CDR1 SQVTM and CDR2 ANQGSEA. This CDR3 contains 12 residues. Trimming took 5 bases from V and 3 from J, leaving 11 bases between them.

The chain joins TRBV18 to TRBJ2-2, with 8 bases that match TRBD1. V shed 1 base, J shed 0 bases, and the junction held 7 bases outside the gene matches. The CDR3 has 18 amino acids. From germline, CDR1 is KGHSH and CDR2 LQKENI. CDR3 protein: CASSPLIFRGPNTGELFF. In DNA, the CDR3 is TGTGCCAGCTCACCACTAATCTTCAGGGGGCCGAACACCGGGGAGCTGTTTTTT.